Following are 3 T cell receptor beta chains from one sample sequenced in a study of OX40 agonist ivuxolimab in advanced cancers. TCRdb's copy holds only in-frame clones and misses some; the assay was immunoSEQ multiplex PCR. The table shows about 100,000 clones, with just over 90% occurring only once. The material was CD4+ or CD8+ T cells sorted from blood, obtained in a trial of the OX40 agonist ivuxolimab. The receptors here all came from an adult with an advanced solid tumor such as melanoma, head and neck, liver or kidney cancer.

This sequence joins TRBV11-2 and TRBJ2-5, with TRBD2 as a possible D gene (5 bases). CDR3 length: 14 amino acids. The V end lost 0 bases, the J end lost 7 bases, and 12 bases lay between the germline ends. CDR1 is SGHAT and CDR2 is FQNNGV in the germline V gene. CDR3 region: CASSLDQTRGTQYF. The CDR3, as DNA: TGTGCCAGCAGCTTAGATCAGACCCGGGGGACCCAGTACTTC.

V is TRBV7-2 and J is TRBJ2-7; weak D call: TRBD1 (5 bases). Germline-derived CDR1 and CDR2 are SGHTA and FQGNSA. The CDR3 has 14 residues. V lost 1 base, J lost 3 bases, and 10 bases lay in between. CDR3 protein: CASSLDPGFYEQYF. CDR3 in DNA: TGTGCCAGCAGCTTAGACCCAGGGTTCTACGAGCAGTACTTC.

This chain joins TRBV10-2 and TRBJ2-2; 8 positions agree with TRBD2. V lost 6 bases and J lost 8; bases outside the gene matches: 5. Germline CDR1 WSHSY, CDR2 SAAADI. The CDR3 is 13 residues long. CDR3 in amino acids: CASSGTRGGELFF. The CDR3, as DNA: TGCGCCAGCAGCGGGACTAGGGGAGGGGAGCTGTTTTTT.